This T cell receptor beta chain was documented in a study of technical replicates of blood from a few donors (dated by TCRdb to about 2017). Library preparation employed the immunoSEQ multiplex PCR assay. Here the immuneACCESS table is served through TCRdb, limited to in-frame sequences with V and J called. Missing clones are a known gap in these copies; in checked studies unresolved V genes cover under half, and the rest lacks a known reason. This sample gives more than 70,000 clones in total; 96% of them show up just once. The top ten clonotypes cover about 0.2% of the sample. About this clone: What this receptor recognizes is not known. Base qualities were left out, and no much larger clone turns up one base away.

Input material: T cells isolated from PBMCs. This clonotype originated in a human donor in good health.

The nucleotides are TGCAGCGTTGAAGAACCCCTAGCGGGGACGCAGTATTTT. Translated, it reads CSVEEPLAGTQYF. The chain was built from TRBV29-1 and TRBJ2-3; 9 nucleotides in the junction match TRBD2. CDR1 and CDR2, per the germline V gene, are SQVTM and ANQGSEA. Trimming removed 0 bases from V and 9 bases from J; the gene matches leave 4 bases unexplained. Its CDR3 holds 13 amino acids, cysteine through phenylalanine. Solely the CDR3 DNA is kept, with 39 bases framed from the first base.